This entry describes one TCR beta chain. Its specificity is not known. CDR1 MNHEY and CDR2 SVGAGI come from the germline V gene. V lost 6 bases and J lost 10, with 10 bases in between. The CDR3 has 11 amino acids. Here immunoSEQ multiplex PCR was the method, and the copy in TCRdb shows in-frame clones only, minus some. The table has over 5,000 clones, over 80% seen once; the top ten hold less than 5.5%. This sample was included in a study of T cell repertoires in ileal Crohn's disease. Study results and limitations: High-frequency clones were more common in sorted CD8 than CD4 cells.

The chain is built from TRBV6-5 and TRBJ2-1; a possible D gene is TRBD2 (5 bases). The material sequenced was ileal tissue. The clonotype was recovered from an adult with Crohn's disease. CDR3 in DNA: TGTGCCAGCAGGATCGGGGAGGAGCAGTTCTTC. Its translation is CASRIGEEQFF.